Shown below are 18 T cell receptor beta chains from a single sample sequenced in a study of blood T cell repertoires in COVID-19. The assay was immunoSEQ multiplex PCR, and TCRdb's table has in-frame clones only and misses some. The repertoire holds 60,000 to 75,000 clones, with approximately 90% as singletons. The sample consisted of peripheral blood. The source of these receptors is a woman in her fifties or sixties with COVID-19, enrolled during active disease.

V usage is TRBV11-2 and J usage is TRBJ2-3, with TRBD2 as a possible D gene (6 bases). The V gene lost 5 bases and the J gene lost 7 bases, with 19 bases spanning the gap. Germline-derived CDR1 and CDR2 are SGHAT and FQNNGV. The CDR3 runs 15 residues. The CDR3 here is CASSPQGGTTHTQYF. DNA of the CDR3: TGTGCCAGCAGCCCCCAGGGCGGGACCACCCATACGCAGTATTTT.

V usage is TRBV2 and J usage is TRBJ1-5, with D possibly matching TRBD1 (5 bases). The CDR3 spans 14 residues. Germline CDR1 SNHLY, CDR2 FYNNEI. V lost 2 bases, J lost 4 bases, and 9 bases lay in between. Written as DNA, the CDR3 is TGTGCCAGCAGTGAATGGCAGGGTAATCAGCCCCAGCATTTT. Translated, it gives CASSEWQGNQPQHF.

The gene calls are TRBV5-1 and TRBJ2-7; a possible D gene is TRBD2 (5 bases). The germline V gene has CDR1 SGHRS and CDR2 YFSETQ. V dropped 5 bases and J dropped 3 bases, with 15 bases sitting between them. The CDR3 has 14 amino acids. CDR3 in amino acids: CASSAGEKNYEQYF. The CDR3 region has the DNA TGCGCCAGCAGTGCGGGTGAGAAGAACTACGAGCAGTACTTC.

This clone is a singleton in its sample. The chain is built from TRBV5-4 and TRBJ1-1; 7 bases fit TRBD1. Germline V gene lookup returns CDR1 SGHNT and CDR2 YYREEE (reference sequence). There are 16 residues in the CDR3. V was clipped by 3 bases and J by 6 bases; unmatched bases: 14. CDR3 in DNA: TGTGCCAGCAGCTCGCCCCAACAGGGGAACGGTCCTGAAGCTTTCTTT. Its translation: CASSSPQQGNGPEAFF.

The chain uses TRBV2 and TRBJ1-1; 7 nucleotides match TRBD1. Germline V lookup: CDR1 SNHLY, CDR2 FYNNEI. The CDR3 contains 16 residues. The J segment lost 1 base and the V segment lost 0 bases, leaving 5 bases of the junction unmatched. This CDR3 is CASSEARSGGNTEAFF. The CDR3 DNA reads as TGTGCCAGCAGTGAAGCGCGGTCAGGGGGGAACACTGAAGCTTTCTTT.

The chain carries TRBV13 and TRBJ2-5, with 11 bases that match TRBD2. This CDR3 has 15 amino acids. The germline V gene encodes CDR1 PRHDT and CDR2 FYEKMQ (reference sequence). After removal of 5 bases from V and 2 bases from J, the junction contained 4 bases not matched to a gene. The CDR3, as DNA: TGTGCCAGCAGCCCGGGACTAGCGGTTCAAGAGACCCAGTACTTC. It codes for CASSPGLAVQETQYF.

The CDR3, as DNA: TGTGCCAGCAGCTTCGGTAGCGGACAGGGCAATCAGCCCCAGCATTTT. Translating it yields CASSFGSGQGNQPQHF. The chain uses TRBV7-8 and TRBJ1-5; 7 bases align to TRBD1. J lost 2 bases, V lost 3 bases, and 7 bases had no gene match. CDR1 and CDR2 from the germline V gene are SGHVS and FQNEAQ. This CDR3 is built from 16 residues. The complete variable domain, with remaining parts taken from reference TRBV7-8 and TRBJ1-5, reads GAGVSQSPRYKVAKRGQDVALRCDPISGHVSLFWYQQALGQGPEFLTYFQNEAQLDKSGLPSDRFFAERPEGSVSTLKIQRTQQEDSAVYLCASSFGSGQGNQPQHFGDGTRLSIL.

This chain connects TRBV21-1 to TRBJ1-1; TRBD1, the table's D call, was not compared with the DNA. TRBV21-1 is a documented pseudogene. CDR3 size: 17 residues. The CDR3, as DNA: TGTGCCAGCTTAGCCGGGACAGGGGCGAGGGGAAACACTGAAGCTTTCTTT. Translating gives CASLAGTGARGNTEAFF.

This chain joins TRBV4-1 and TRBJ2-1; 9 positions agree with TRBD2. Germline trimming cut 0 bases from V and 0 bases from J; bases unmatched to any gene: 9. Looked up from germline, CDR1 is MGHRA and CDR2 is YSYEKL. The CDR3 runs to 19 residues. The CDR3 loop is CASSQDQSSGRGSYNEQFF. Here the CDR3 DNA reads TGCGCCAGCAGCCAAGATCAGAGTAGCGGGAGAGGCTCCTACAATGAGCAGTTCTTC.

The chain recombines TRBV19 with TRBJ1-2; 7 bases match TRBD1. CDR3 length: 13 amino acids. Germline values: CDR1 LNHDA, CDR2 SQIVND (reference sequence). The V gene end was trimmed by 5 bases and the J gene end by 4 bases; junction bases not matched to a gene: 4. This CDR3 reads CASSPQGVYGYTF. DNA of the CDR3: TGTGCCAGTAGTCCCCAGGGGGTCTATGGCTACACCTTC.

The CDR3 coding sequence is TGTGCCAGCAGCCACAGGGGTAATTCACCCCTCCACTTT. The encoded protein is CASSHRGNSPLHF. V usage is TRBV14 and J usage is TRBJ1-6; D possibly corresponds to TRBD1 (6 bases). Germline V gives CDR1 SGHDN, CDR2 FVKESK. The CDR3 loop spans 13 amino acids. Trimming took off 3 bases at V and 6 bases at J, with 6 bases between the two ends.

The chain links TRBV30 to TRBJ1-6; D is unclear. Trimming cost V 4 bases and J 8 bases, with 15 bases left between them. Per germline, CDR1 GTSNPN and CDR2 SVGIG (reference sequence). The CDR3 length is 14 residues. The CDR3 loop is CAWISGSGYSPLHF. In DNA, the CDR3 is TGTGCCTGGATCTCGGGCAGCGGGTATTCACCCCTCCACTTT.

This chain connects TRBV7-2 to TRBJ1-3, with unresolved D. The CDR3 is 14 residues long. Per the germline V gene, CDR1 is SGHTA and CDR2 is FQGNSA. V was cut by 1 base and J by 2 bases, with 6 bases left in between. CDR3 region: CASSLVPAGNTIYF. The DNA of the CDR3 is TGTGCCAGCAGCTTAGTTCCAGCTGGAAACACCATATATTTT.

This clone came up once. The gene calls are TRBV30 and TRBJ1-1; D may be TRBD1 (5 bases). Germline-derived CDR1 and CDR2 are GTSNPN and SVGIG (reference sequence). The CDR3 is 12 residues long. Trimming removed 3 bases at V and 10 bases at J, with 15 bases between. As DNA, the CDR3 is TGTGCCTGGAGGGCAGGGTCCCGGTCAGCTTTCTTT. Protein sequence: CAWRAGSRSAFF.

V is TRBV13 and J is TRBJ2-3; maybe TRBD2 (5 bases). CDR1 PRHDT and CDR2 FYEKMQ come from the germline V gene (reference sequence). V shed 8 bases and J shed 4 bases, with 10 bases lying between them. There are 12 residues in the CDR3. CDR3 amino acids: CASGPGSDTQYF. DNA of the CDR3: TGTGCCAGCGGTCCGGGGTCAGATACGCAGTATTTT.

The chain employs TRBV30 and TRBJ1-1, with 8 bases fitting TRBD1. The junction had 2 bases not matched to a gene; V was cut back by 4 bases and J by 4 bases. Germline V gene sequence: CDR1 GTSNPN, CDR2 SVGIG (reference sequence). This CDR3 region has 12 residues. The CDR3 DNA sequence: TGTGCCTGGAACAGGGGGGGCACTGAAGCTTTCTTT. It specifies CAWNRGGTEAFF.

The chain is built from TRBV28 and TRBJ2-1, with TRBD2 matching 7 bases. This CDR3 is built from 18 residues. Trimming took 6 bases from V and 0 from J; bases not matched to a gene: 14. The V gene's germline CDR1 is MDHEN and CDR2 SYDVKM. The CDR3 sequence: CASSRLLLSGNSYNEQFF. CDR3 bases: TGTGCCAGCAGCCGTTTGCTTCTAAGCGGGAACTCCTACAATGAGCAGTTCTTC.

This clone was observed a handful of times. The J gene is TRBJ2-4, the V gene TRBV3-1 (or the pseudogene TRBV3-2); D is possibly TRBD2 (6 bases). The length of the CDR3 is 18 residues. CDR1 is LGHDT and CDR2 is YNNKEL in the germline V gene (reference sequence). V was shortened by 2 bases and J by 0 bases, with 17 bases between the two germline ends. CDR3 amino acids: CASSQWRGVAVAKNIQYF. The CDR3 DNA is TGTGCCAGCAGCCAATGGCGGGGAGTAGCGGTAGCCAAAAACATTCAGTACTTC.